The rows below give T cell receptor beta chains drawn from one sample of a study of T cell responses to AZD1222 COVID-19 vaccine. Profiling relied on immunoSEQ multiplex PCR, and the TCRdb table lists in-frame clones only, not all of them. Here the sample spans under 170,000 clones, around 94% being singletons. This specimen was peripheral blood, taken on day 0 of AZD1222 vaccination. The receptors here all came from an adult in good health. Both conserved end residues are part of each CDR3. A D gene is named only where the DNA matches it firmly. Not every row has a clone size; where given, it reads once, few, many or a size class.

V gene: TRBV7-2; clone size: once; J gene: TRBJ2-1; D gene: TRBD2; CDR3 DNA: TGTGCCAGCAGCTTATTAGCGGGGGTCTACAATGAGCAGTTCTTC; CDR3 protein: CASSLLAGVYNEQFF
V gene: TRBV2; clone size: -; J gene: TRBJ2-2; D gene: TRBD1; CDR3 DNA: TGTGCCAGCAGTGACCCCCAAGGACAGGGGACCAGCACCGGGGAGCTGTTTTTT; CDR3 protein: CASSDPQGQGTSTGELFF
V gene: TRBV3-1/TRBV3-2; clone size: -; J gene: TRBJ1-1; D gene: TRBD1; CDR3 DNA: TGTGCCAGCAGCCCCTACAGGGGACTCACTGAAGCTTTCTTT; CDR3 protein: CASSPYRGLTEAFF
V gene: TRBV9; clone size: -; J gene: TRBJ1-1; D gene: -; CDR3 DNA: TGTGCCAGCAGCTCGGGGGCCATGAACACTGAAGCTTTCTTT; CDR3 protein: CASSSGAMNTEAFF
V gene: TRBV28; clone size: -; J gene: TRBJ1-5; D gene: -; CDR3 DNA: TGTGCCAGCAGTTTGAATGTTTTGGGCCAGGGTGGAGATCAGCCCCAGCATTTT; CDR3 protein: CASSLNVLGQGGDQPQHF
V gene: TRBV27; clone size: -; J gene: TRBJ2-4; D gene: TRBD1; CDR3 DNA: TGTGCCAGCAGTTTATTCCCAGGGGGCGTGAACATTCAGTACTTC; CDR3 protein: CASSLFPGGVNIQYF
V gene: TRBV5-8; clone size: -; J gene: TRBJ1-1; D gene: TRBD1; CDR3 DNA: TGTGCCAGCAGCTTGTGGGACAGGGAACCTGAAGCTTTCTTT; CDR3 protein: CASSLWDREPEAFF
V gene: TRBV28; clone size: -; J gene: TRBJ1-1; D gene: -; CDR3 DNA: TGTGCCAGCTCGGACACTGAAGCTTTCTTT; CDR3 protein: CASSDTEAFF
V gene: TRBV5-1; clone size: -; J gene: TRBJ1-2; D gene: -; CDR3 DNA: TGCGCCAGCAGCAGGGACAACTATGGCTACACCTTC; CDR3 protein: CASSRDNYGYTF
V gene: TRBV5-5; clone size: -; J gene: TRBJ1-5; D gene: -; CDR3 DNA: TGTGCCAGCATAGCAGGGCCGGATCAGCCCCAGCATTTT; CDR3 protein: CASIAGPDQPQHF
V gene: TRBV11-2; clone size: -; J gene: TRBJ2-2; D gene: -; CDR3 DNA: TGTGCCAGCAGCTTACAGGGAAGAATCACCGGGGAGCTGTTTTTT; CDR3 protein: CASSLQGRITGELFF
V gene: TRBV7-9; clone size: -; J gene: TRBJ2-1; D gene: TRBD2; CDR3 DNA: TGTGCCAGCAGCCTGAGACTAGCGGGAATCATTGAGCAGTTCTTC; CDR3 protein: CASSLRLAGIIEQFF
V gene: TRBV5-6; clone size: -; J gene: TRBJ1-5; D gene: -; CDR3 DNA: TGTGCCAGCAGCTTGGGTCGAAATGGGGCGTTTCAGCCCCAGCATTTT; CDR3 protein: CASSLGRNGAFQPQHF
V gene: TRBV7-9; clone size: -; J gene: TRBJ1-1; D gene: -; CDR3 DNA: TGTGCCAGCAGCTTAGCAGGGGGGAACACTGAAGCTTTCTTT; CDR3 protein: CASSLAGGNTEAFF
V gene: TRBV5-4; clone size: once; J gene: TRBJ2-5; D gene: TRBD1; CDR3 DNA: TGTGCCAGCAGACCTGGGGACAGAGCCCAAGAGACCCAGTACTTC; CDR3 protein: CASRPGDRAQETQYF
V gene: TRBV7-9; clone size: once; J gene: TRBJ2-5; D gene: -; CDR3 DNA: TGTGCCAGCAGCGCATCTGGGGGGCAAGAGACCCAGTACTTC; CDR3 protein: CASSASGGQETQYF